Sequencing of this TCR beta chain was carried out in a study of blood T cell repertoires in COVID-19. Turning to the study itself: Sample material is recorded as cDNA or gDNA derived from T cells, B-cell-depleted T cells, or PBMCs.

V lost 0 bases, J lost 5 bases, and 9 bases lay in between. This CDR3 has 14 amino acids. Germline CDR1 is SGHDT and CDR2 is YYEEEE. Repertoires were generated with immunoSEQ multiplex PCR, while TCRdb's copy carries only in-frame clones and drops some. The sample holds around 130,000 clones, roughly four fifths seen once. The rearrangement uses TRBV5-6 and TRBJ2-1; D remains ambiguous. The receptor comes from a human donor in a cohort sampled during active COVID-19. Sequenced sample: peripheral blood. Here the CDR3 reads CASSLATIDNEQFF. CDR3 in DNA: TGTGCCAGCAGCTTGGCTACTATCGACAATGAGCAGTTCTTC.